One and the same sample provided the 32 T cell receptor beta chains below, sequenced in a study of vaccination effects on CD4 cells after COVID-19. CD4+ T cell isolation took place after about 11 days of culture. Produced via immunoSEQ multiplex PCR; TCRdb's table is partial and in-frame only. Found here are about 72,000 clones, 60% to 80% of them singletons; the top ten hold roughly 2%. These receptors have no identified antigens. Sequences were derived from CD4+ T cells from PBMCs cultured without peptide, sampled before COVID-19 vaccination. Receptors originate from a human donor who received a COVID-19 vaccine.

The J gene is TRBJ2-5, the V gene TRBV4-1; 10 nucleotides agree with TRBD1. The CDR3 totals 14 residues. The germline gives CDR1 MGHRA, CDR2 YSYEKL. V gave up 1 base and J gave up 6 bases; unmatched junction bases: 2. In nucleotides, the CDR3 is TGCGCCAGCAGCCAAGCGGACAGGGGGAAGACCCAGTACTTC. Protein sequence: CASSQADRGKTQYF.

In DNA, the CDR3 is TGTGCCAGCAGCTTTGAACAGGTTTACGATGAGCAGTTCTTC. It codes for CASSFEQVYDEQFF. This rearrangement joins TRBV7-9 to TRBJ2-1, with D tentatively TRBD1 (5 bases). Trimming pared 3 bases from V and 8 bases from J, leaving 14 bases between. CDR1 is SEHNR and CDR2 is FQNEAQ in the germline V gene (reference sequence). The length of the CDR3 is 14 residues. Drawing the rest from reference TRBV7-9 and TRBJ2-1, the complete variable domain is DTGVSQNPRHKITKRGQNVTFRCDPISEHNRLYWYRQTLGQGPEFLTYFQNEAQLEKSRLLSDRFSAERPKGSFSTLEIQRTEQGDSAMYLCASSFEQVYDEQFFGPGTRLTVL.

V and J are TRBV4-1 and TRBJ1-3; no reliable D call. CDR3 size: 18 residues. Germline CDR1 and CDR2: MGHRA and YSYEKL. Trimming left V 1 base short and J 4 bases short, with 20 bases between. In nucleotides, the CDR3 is TGCGCCAGCAGCCAAGGCGGACTTGGGAATTCGGGAGGAAACACCATATATTTT. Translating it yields CASSQGGLGNSGGNTIYF.

CDR3 sequence: CASRGGGRGVYEQYV. DNA of the CDR3: TGTGCCAGCAGGGGAGGGGGACGGGGAGTTTACGAGCAGTACGTC. This chain connects TRBV6-5 to TRBJ2-7; maybe TRBD2 (7 bases). Trimming pared 6 bases from V and 4 bases from J, leaving 19 bases between. The length of the CDR3 is 15 residues. Per the germline V gene, CDR1 is MNHEY and CDR2 is SVGAGI.

The CDR3 region has the DNA TGTGCCAGCCATCAGACAGGGAACAATTCACCCCTCCACTTT. Its protein is CASHQTGNNSPLHF. The chain recombines TRBV18 with TRBJ1-6; 7 nucleotides match TRBD1. The germline gives CDR1 KGHSH, CDR2 LQKENI. V gave up 8 bases and J gave up 7 bases; unmatched junction bases: 8. The CDR3 length is 14 residues. Supplemented by reference TRBV18 and TRBJ1-6, the full variable domain reads NAGVMQNPRHLVRRRGQEARLRCSPMKGHSHVYWYRQLPEEGLKFMVYLQKENIIDESGMPKERFSAEFPKEGPSILRIQQVVRGDSAAYFCASHQTGNNSPLHFGNGTRLTVT.

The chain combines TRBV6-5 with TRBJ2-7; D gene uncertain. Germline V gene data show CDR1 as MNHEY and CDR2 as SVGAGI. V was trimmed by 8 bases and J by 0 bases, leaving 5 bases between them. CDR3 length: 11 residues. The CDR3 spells CASVSSYEQYV. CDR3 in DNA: TGTGCCAGCGTGAGCTCCTACGAGCAGTACGTC.

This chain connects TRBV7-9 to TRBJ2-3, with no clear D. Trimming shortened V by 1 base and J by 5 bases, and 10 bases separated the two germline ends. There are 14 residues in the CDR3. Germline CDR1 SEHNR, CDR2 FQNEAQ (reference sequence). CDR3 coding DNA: TGTGCCAGCAGCTTAGTGGCTCGAGAAGATACGCAGTATTTT. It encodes CASSLVAREDTQYF.

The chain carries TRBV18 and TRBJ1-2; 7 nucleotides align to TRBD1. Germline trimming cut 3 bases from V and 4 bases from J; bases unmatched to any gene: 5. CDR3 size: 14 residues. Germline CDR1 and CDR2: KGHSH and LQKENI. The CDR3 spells CASSPDRSLYGYTF. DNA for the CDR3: TGTGCCAGCTCACCGGACAGGAGCCTCTATGGCTACACCTTC.

The CDR3 DNA reads as TGTGCCAGCAGCAAACGGGAACAGGACAGCTTTTACGAGCAGTACGTC. Protein sequence: CASSKREQDSFYEQYV. The rearrangement joins TRBV21-1 to TRBJ2-7; the table's TRBD1 call for D was not verified on the DNA. TRBV21-1 corresponds to a pseudogene. This CDR3 region has 16 residues.

The CDR3 region is CASSPTGGTNTEAFF. The CDR3 DNA follows: TGTGCCAGCAGTCCTACAGGGGGCACGAACACTGAAGCTTTCTTT. This chain uses TRBV27 with TRBJ1-1; 9 nucleotides line up with TRBD1. The germline V gene encodes CDR1 MNHEY and CDR2 SMNVEV (reference sequence). The trim removed 5 bases at V and 1 base at J, leaving 5 bases unmatched. The CDR3 has 15 amino acids.

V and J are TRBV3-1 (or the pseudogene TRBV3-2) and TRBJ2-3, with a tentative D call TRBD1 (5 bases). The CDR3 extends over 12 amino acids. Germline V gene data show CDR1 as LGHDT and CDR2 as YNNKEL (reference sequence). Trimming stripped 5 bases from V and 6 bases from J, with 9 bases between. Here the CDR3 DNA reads TGTGCCAGCAGCGCACCAGGGGATACGCAGTATTTT. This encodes CASSAPGDTQYF.

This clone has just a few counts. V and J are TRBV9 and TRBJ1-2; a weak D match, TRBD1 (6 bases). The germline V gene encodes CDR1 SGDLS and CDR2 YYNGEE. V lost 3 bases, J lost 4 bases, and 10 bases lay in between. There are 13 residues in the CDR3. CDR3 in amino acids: CASSAQGAYGYTF. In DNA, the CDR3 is TGTGCCAGCAGCGCACAGGGTGCCTATGGCTACACCTTC.

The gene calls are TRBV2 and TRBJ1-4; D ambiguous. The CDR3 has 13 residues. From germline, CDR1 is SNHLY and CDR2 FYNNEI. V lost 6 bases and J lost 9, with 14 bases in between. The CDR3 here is CASSAVTPKKLFF. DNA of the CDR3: TGTGCCAGCAGCGCGGTGACCCCAAAAAAACTGTTTTTT.

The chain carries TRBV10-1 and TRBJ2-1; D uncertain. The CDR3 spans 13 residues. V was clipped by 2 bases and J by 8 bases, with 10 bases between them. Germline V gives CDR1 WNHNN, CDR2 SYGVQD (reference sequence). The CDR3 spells CASSEDPWDEQFF. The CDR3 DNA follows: TGCGCCAGCAGTGAGGATCCCTGGGATGAGCAGTTCTTC.

The CDR3 protein is CAWSLGTSGGSSYEQYV. CDR3 DNA: TGTGCCTGGAGCCTCGGGACTAGCGGGGGAAGCTCCTACGAGCAGTACGTC. J is TRBJ2-7 and V is TRBV30, with 14 bases aligning to TRBD2. The CDR3 length is 17 residues. From germline, CDR1 is GTSNPN and CDR2 SVGIG (reference sequence). J lost 0 bases, V lost 3 bases, and 7 bases had no gene match.

The CDR3 DNA sequence: TGTGCCAGCAGCTTACCTGTCGTGGAGACCCAGTACTTC. This encodes CASSLPVVETQYF. The J gene is TRBJ2-5, the V gene TRBV7-8, with D unclear. Trimming cost V 2 bases and J 5 bases, with 9 bases left between them. The CDR3 has 13 residues. CDR1 is SGHVS, CDR2 FQNEAQ, per germline.

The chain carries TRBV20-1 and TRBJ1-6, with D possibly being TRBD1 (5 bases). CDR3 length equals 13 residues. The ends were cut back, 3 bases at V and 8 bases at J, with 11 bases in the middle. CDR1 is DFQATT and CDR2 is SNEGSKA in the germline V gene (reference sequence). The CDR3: CSASQDKYSPLHF. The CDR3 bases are TGCAGTGCTAGTCAGGACAAATATTCACCCCTCCACTTT.

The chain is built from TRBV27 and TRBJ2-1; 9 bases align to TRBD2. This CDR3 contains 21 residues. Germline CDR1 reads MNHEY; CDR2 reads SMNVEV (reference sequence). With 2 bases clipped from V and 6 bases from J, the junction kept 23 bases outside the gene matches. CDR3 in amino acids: CASSLPPRWGRGGLVPNEQFF. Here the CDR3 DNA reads TGTGCCAGCAGTTTACCTCCCCGATGGGGGCGGGGGGGCCTTGTTCCCAATGAGCAGTTCTTC.

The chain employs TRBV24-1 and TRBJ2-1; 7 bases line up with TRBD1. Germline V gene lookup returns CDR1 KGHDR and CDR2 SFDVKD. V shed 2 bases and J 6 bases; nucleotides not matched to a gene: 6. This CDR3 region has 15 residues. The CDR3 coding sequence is TGTGCCACCAGTGATTCACCGACAGGGTTCAATGAGCAGTTCTTC. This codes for CATSDSPTGFNEQFF.

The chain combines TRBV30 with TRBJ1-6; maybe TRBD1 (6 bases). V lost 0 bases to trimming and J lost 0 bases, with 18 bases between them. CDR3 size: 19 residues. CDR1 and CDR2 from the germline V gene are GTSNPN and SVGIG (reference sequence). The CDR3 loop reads CAWSVLQSGVSSYNSPLHF. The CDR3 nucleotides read TGTGCCTGGAGTGTACTCCAATCAGGGGTTAGCTCCTATAATTCACCCCTCCACTTT.

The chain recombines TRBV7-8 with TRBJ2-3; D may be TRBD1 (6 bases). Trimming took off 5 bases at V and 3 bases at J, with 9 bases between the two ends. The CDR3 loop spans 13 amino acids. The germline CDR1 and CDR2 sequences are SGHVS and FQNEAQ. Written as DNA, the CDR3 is TGTGCCAGCAGCCGAGGACAGACAGATACGCAGTATTTT. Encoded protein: CASSRGQTDTQYF.

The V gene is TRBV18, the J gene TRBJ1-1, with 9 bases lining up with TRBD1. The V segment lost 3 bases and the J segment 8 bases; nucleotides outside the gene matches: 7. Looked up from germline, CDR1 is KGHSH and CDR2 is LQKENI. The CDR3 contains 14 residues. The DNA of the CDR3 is TGTGCCAGCTCACCTCAGCCGACAGGGGGGGAAGCTTTCTTT. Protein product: CASSPQPTGGEAFF.

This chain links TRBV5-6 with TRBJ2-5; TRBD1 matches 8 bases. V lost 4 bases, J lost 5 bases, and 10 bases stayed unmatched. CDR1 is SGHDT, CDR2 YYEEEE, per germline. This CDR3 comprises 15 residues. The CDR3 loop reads CASSEPQGAGETQYF. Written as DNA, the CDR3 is TGTGCCAGCAGCGAACCCCAGGGGGCCGGTGAGACCCAGTACTTC.

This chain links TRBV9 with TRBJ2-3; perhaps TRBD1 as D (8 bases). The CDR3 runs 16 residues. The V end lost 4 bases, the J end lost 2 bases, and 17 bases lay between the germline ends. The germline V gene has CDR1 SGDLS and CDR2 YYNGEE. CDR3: CASSFYRGGTTDTQYF. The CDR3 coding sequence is TGTGCCAGCAGCTTCTACAGGGGGGGGACCACAGATACGCAGTATTTT. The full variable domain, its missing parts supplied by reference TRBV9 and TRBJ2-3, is DSGVTQTPKHLITATGQRVTLRCSPRSGDLSVYWYQQSLDQGLQFLIQYYNGEERAKGNILERFSAQQFPDLHSELNLSSLELGDSALYFCASSFYRGGTTDTQYFGPGTRLTVL.

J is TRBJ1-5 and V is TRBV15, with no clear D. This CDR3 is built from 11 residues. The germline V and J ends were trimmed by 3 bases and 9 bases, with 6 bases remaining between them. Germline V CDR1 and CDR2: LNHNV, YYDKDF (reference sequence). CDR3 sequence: CATSRFGPQHF. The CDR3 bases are TGTGCCACCAGCAGGTTCGGGCCCCAGCATTTT. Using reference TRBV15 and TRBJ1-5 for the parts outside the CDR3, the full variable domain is DAMVIQNPRYQVTQFGKPVTLSCSQTLNHNVMYWYQQKSSQAPKLLFHYYDKDFNNEADTPDNFQSRRPNTSFCFLDIRSPGLGDTAMYLCATSRFGPQHFGDGTRLSIL.

CDR3: CASRARYGYTF. Written as DNA, the CDR3 is TGTGCCAGCAGAGCCCGTTATGGCTACACCTTC. V gene TRBV28 combines with J gene TRBJ1-2; no clear D gene. CDR3 length: 11 residues. V was cut by 6 bases and J by 5 bases, with 7 bases left in between. Germline CDR1 is MDHEN and CDR2 is SYDVKM.

The CDR3 bases are TGTGCCAGCAGCCAGGGCGGAAACACCATATATTTT. Translating it yields CASSQGGNTIYF. The chain is built from TRBV5-5 and TRBJ1-3; weak D call: TRBD1 (5 bases). This CDR3 has 12 residues. V lost 4 bases, J lost 4 bases, and 6 bases lay in between. Germline loops: CDR1 SGHKS, CDR2 YYEKEE (reference sequence). Full variable domain (missing parts from reference TRBV5-5 and TRBJ1-3): DAGVTQSPTHLIKTRGQQVTLRCSPISGHKSVSWYQQVLGQGPQFIFQYYEKEERGRGNFPDRFSARQFPNYSSELNVNALLLGDSALYLCASSQGGNTIYFGEGSWLTVV.

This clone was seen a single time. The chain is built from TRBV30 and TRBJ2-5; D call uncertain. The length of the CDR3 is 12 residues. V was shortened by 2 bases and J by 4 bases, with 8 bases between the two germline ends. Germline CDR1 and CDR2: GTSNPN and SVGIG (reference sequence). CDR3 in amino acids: CAWSTSGETQYF. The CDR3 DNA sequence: TGTGCCTGGAGTACCTCGGGAGAGACCCAGTACTTC. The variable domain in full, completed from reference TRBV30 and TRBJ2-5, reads SQTIHQWPATLVQPVGSPLSLECTVEGTSNPNLYWYRQAAGRGLQLLFYSVGIGQISSEVPQNLSASRPQDRQFILSSKKLLLSDSGFYLCAWSTSGETQYFGPGTRLLVL.

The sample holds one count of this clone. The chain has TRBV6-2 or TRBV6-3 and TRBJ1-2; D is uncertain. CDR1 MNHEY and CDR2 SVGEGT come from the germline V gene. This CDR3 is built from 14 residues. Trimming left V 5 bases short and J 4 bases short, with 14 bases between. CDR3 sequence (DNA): TGTGCCAGCAGTAATCTAGCGACGCGCTATGGCTACACCTTC. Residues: CASSNLATRYGYTF.

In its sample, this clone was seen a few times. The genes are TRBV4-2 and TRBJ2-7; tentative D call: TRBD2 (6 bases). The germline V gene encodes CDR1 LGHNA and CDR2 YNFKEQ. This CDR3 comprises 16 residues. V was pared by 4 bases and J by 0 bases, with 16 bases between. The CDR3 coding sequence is TGTGCCAGCAGCCTCACGACTAGTCCGAGCTCCTACGAGCAGTACGTC. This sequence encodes CASSLTTSPSSYEQYV.

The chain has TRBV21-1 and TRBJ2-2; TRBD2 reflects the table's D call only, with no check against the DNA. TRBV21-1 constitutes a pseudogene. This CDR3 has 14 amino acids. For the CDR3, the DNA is TGTGCCAGCAGCAATAAAGCGGATGTCGGGGAGCTGTTTTTT. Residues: CASSNKADVGELFF.

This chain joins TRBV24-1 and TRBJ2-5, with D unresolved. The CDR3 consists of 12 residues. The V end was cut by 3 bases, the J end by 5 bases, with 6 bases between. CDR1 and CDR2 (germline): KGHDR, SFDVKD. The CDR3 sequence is CATSDQTETQYF. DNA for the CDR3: TGTGCCACCAGTGATCAAACGGAGACCCAGTACTTC.